Listed below are T cell receptor beta chains from one sample, sequenced in a study of identical twins. TCRdb re-called the 5' RACE reads with MiXCR, one entry per CDR3 protein. The data contain 700,000 or so distinct CDR3 sequences, over 8.5% of them seen just once; the ten biggest clones take up 0.75% to 1%. A further study also used this sample, focusing on yellow fever vaccine responses in identical twins.

Sequenced: PBMCs. The source of these receptors is a woman between 18 and 29 years old in good health. Each CDR3 is given without its conserved first and last residue. The size field is filled for only some rows; it gives once, few, many or a size class.

v_gene	abundance	CDR3aa
TRBV2	.	ASSSDTGWGLYEQY
TRBV15	few	ATSRVFGGSYGYT
TRBV20-1	few	SARKREGLFTDTQY
TRBV12-3/TRBV12-4	.	ASSYIQSETQY
TRBV29-1	.	SVDGLPGGTDTQY
TRBV20-1	few	SARDMGEGEIISQY
TRBV20-1	.	SARDQTDTQY
TRBV12-3/TRBV12-4	.	ASSPGYTTLGRLETQY
TRBV19	.	ASSPRQGGNTQY
TRBV5-1	many	ASRPTGEVREQY
TRBV7-8	few	ASSQTLYQETQY
TRBV19	few	ASSIQQLAGGNTGELF
TRBV7-2	.	ASSTDRDRTNEKLF
TRBV5-1	.	ASSLEVQGYRY
TRBV2	.	ASSEGGQGVDEQF
TRBV12-3/TRBV12-4	few	ASSFTGTTNEKLF
TRBV4-2	many	ASSPPLAGGGNEQF
TRBV4-3	few	ASSQDWLLQETQY
TRBV15	many	ATSRGSYQETQY
TRBV30	.	AWSETGGASWTGELF
TRBV12-3/TRBV12-4	many	ASSLDVGGQF
TRBV28	many	ASSPRGSGRGYEQY
TRBV24-1	.	ATSDLLSGGNEQF
TRBV7-8	few	ASSLEVSGGYEQY
TRBV19	.	ASNPQGQVFGEQF
TRBV12-3/TRBV12-4	many	ASSFETGRFGYT
TRBV9	few	ASSVDRASNTGELF
TRBV29-1	many	SVQRPGQKGTEAF
TRBV7-2	few	ASRSGQARVEKLF
TRBV12-3/TRBV12-4	many	ASSFRPSSYEQY
TRBV7-2	few	ASSWAGAEAF
TRBV7-6	.	ASSRPGTSGRATDTQY
TRBV7-9	few	ASSFGGSSSEKLF
TRBV15	.	ATSSQDSPLH
TRBV29-1	many	SVSGVGTDTQY
TRBV20-1	few	SSHKESGVNEQF
TRBV5-1	many	ASSNEGTGRGEQY
TRBV5-1	.	ASNREFEQF
TRBV5-5	.	ASTRTGVPAKETQY
TRBV12-3/TRBV12-4	.	ASSLIGGAETQY